This T cell receptor beta chain was observed in a study of identical twins. The CDR3 is 18 residues long. Germline assignment: CDR1 DFQATT and CDR2 SNEGSKA (reference sequence). Unmatched junction bases numbered 11, after V lost 5 bases and J lost 0 bases. From the 5' RACE reads, TCRdb called clonotypes with MiXCR, one entry per CDR3 protein. The sample gives 430,000 or so distinct CDR3 sequences, roughly 26% of which show up once; 2.9% is in the top ten. These data also formed part of another study, on T cells expressing NK-cell markers.

The chain joins TRBV20-1 to TRBJ2-1; 12 nucleotides match TRBD2. Material: CD4+ T cells sorted from blood. The clonotype comes from a woman in her late teens or twenties in good health. DNA of the CDR3: TGCAGTGCTGTCGGACTAGCGGGGCCCACTAGCTCCTACAATGAGCAGTTCTTC. It encodes CSAVGLAGPTSSYNEQFF.